This T cell receptor beta chain was identified in a study of blood T cells in healthy people across ages. This CDR3 comprises 14 residues. Germline-derived CDR1 and CDR2 are SEHNR and FQNEAQ (reference sequence). V shed 5 bases and J shed 1 base, with 8 bases lying between them. Primers used in a second PCR of about 6 to 11 cycles were a sample-barcoded 5' primer and a J-beta primer mix. TCRdb processed the 5' RACE reads anew with MiXCR; each CDR3 protein has one entry. The table includes about 1,400,000 distinct CDR3 sequences, almost 60% detected once. The rearrangement uses TRBV7-9 and TRBJ2-2, with D possibly being TRBD2 (6 bases). The sequenced sample was blood. The sequence was collected from a man aged 18 to 30 in good health. The CDR3 DNA is TGTGCCAGCAGCGCCGGGAGGAACACCGGGGAGCTGTTTTTT. Its translation is CASSAGRNTGELFF.